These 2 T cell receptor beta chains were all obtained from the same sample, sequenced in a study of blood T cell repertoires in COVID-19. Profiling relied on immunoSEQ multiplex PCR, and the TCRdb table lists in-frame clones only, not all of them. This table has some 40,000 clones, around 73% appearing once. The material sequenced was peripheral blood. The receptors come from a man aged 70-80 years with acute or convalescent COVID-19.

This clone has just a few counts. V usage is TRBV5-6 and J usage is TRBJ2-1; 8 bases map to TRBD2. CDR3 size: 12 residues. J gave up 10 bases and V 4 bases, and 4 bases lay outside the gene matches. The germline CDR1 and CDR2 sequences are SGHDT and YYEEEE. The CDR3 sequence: CASSPGGPEQFF. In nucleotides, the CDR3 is TGTGCCAGCAGCCCGGGGGGGCCGGAGCAGTTCTTC.

Here the CDR3 reads CASSPQGLRNQPQHF. CDR3 DNA: TGTGCCAGCAGCCCACAGGGGTTACGCAATCAGCCCCAGCATTTT. The gene calls are TRBV27 and TRBJ1-5; 7 nucleotides agree with TRBD1. The V gene end was trimmed by 6 bases and the J gene end by 2 bases; junction bases not matched to a gene: 7. Germline CDR1 is MNHEY and CDR2 is SMNVEV (reference sequence). This CDR3 spans 15 amino acids.